The 32 T cell receptor beta chains listed next were all sequenced from one sample in a study of identical twins. TCRdb fed the 5' RACE reads into MiXCR, producing one record per CDR3 protein. The sample includes a few hundred thousand distinct CDR3 sequences, roughly 26% of them seen just once. The same data also contributed to another study, on T cells expressing NK-cell markers.

Input material: CD4+ T cells sorted from blood. The source is a woman aged 18-35 years in good health.

The chain has TRBV20-1 and TRBJ2-5; D is tentatively TRBD1 or TRBD2 (5 bases each). CDR1 and CDR2 from the germline V gene are DFQATT and SNEGSKA (reference sequence). Trimming pared 6 bases from V and 2 bases from J, leaving 10 bases between. The CDR3 extends over 12 amino acids. The CDR3 DNA sequence: TGCAGTGCCGAGGGGTCTCAAGAGACCCAGTACTTC. This gives the protein CSAEGSQETQYF.

This clonotype was observed a few times. V gene TRBV12-3 or TRBV12-4 combines with J gene TRBJ2-3; 15 bases match TRBD2. The CDR3 has 15 residues. V trimming: 5 bases; J trimming: 4 bases; junction bases outside the gene matches: 1. CDR3 region: CASSRTSGGADTQYF. The CDR3 nucleotides are TGTGCCAGCAGTCGGACTAGCGGGGGGGCAGATACGCAGTATTTT.

The sample holds a few counts of this clonotype. The chain employs TRBV12-3 or TRBV12-4 and TRBJ2-7, with D possibly being TRBD1 (6 bases). Trimming removed 2 bases at V and 3 bases at J, with 11 bases between. This CDR3 contains 14 residues. The CDR3 sequence is CASSLQQGGYEQYF. For the CDR3, the DNA is TGTGCCAGCAGTTTACAACAGGGTGGCTACGAGCAGTACTTC.

V gene TRBV21-1 combines with J gene TRBJ2-2; the table gives TRBD1 as D, unverified against the DNA. TRBV21-1 is a documented pseudogene. The CDR3 is 19 residues long. CDR3 loop: CASSLRPRGRCGGTGELFF. DNA for the CDR3: TGTGCCAGCAGCCTTCGTCCCCGGGGACGCTGTGGGGGCACCGGGGAGCTGTTTTTT.

V usage is TRBV7-2 and J usage is TRBJ1-6; the match to TRBD1 covers 8 bases. This CDR3 is built from 14 residues. V dropped 5 bases and J dropped 10; count of bases not matched to a gene: 7. The germline gives CDR1 SGHTA, CDR2 FQGNSA. The CDR3 spells CASSPGTGVSPLHF. For the CDR3, the DNA is TGTGCCAGCAGCCCCGGGACAGGTGTGTCACCCCTCCACTTT.

This chain uses TRBV7-9 with TRBJ2-3; possibly TRBD2 for D (5 bases). The CDR3 spans 16 residues. Germline CDR1 is SEHNR and CDR2 is FQNEAQ (reference sequence). V shed 1 base and J shed 0 bases, with 11 bases lying between them. CDR3 bases: TGTGCCAGCAGCTTAGGACCTGCGGGTAGCACAGATACGCAGTATTTT. It is translated as CASSLGPAGSTDTQYF.

This clonotype was recorded a few times. This chain links TRBV5-6 with TRBJ2-3; D is tentatively TRBD1 or TRBD2 (6 bases each). This CDR3 spans 14 amino acids. Trimming pared 4 bases from V and 2 bases from J, leaving 11 bases between. Germline assignment: CDR1 SGHDT and CDR2 YYEEEE. DNA for the CDR3: TGTGCCAGCAGCCGAGGGGGGCCCACAGATACGCAGTATTTT. Protein product: CASSRGGPTDTQYF.

The CDR3 protein is CASSGKETYSGNTIYF. CDR3 DNA: TGTGCCAGCAGTGGAAAAGAGACTTACTCTGGAAACACCATATATTTT. This rearrangement joins TRBV6-1 to TRBJ1-3; D is unclear. Germline V gene lookup returns CDR1 MNHNS and CDR2 SASEGT. V was clipped by 4 bases and J by 0 bases, with 13 bases between them. The CDR3 contains 16 residues.

The chain has TRBV9 and TRBJ2-3, with D possibly called TRBD1 or TRBD2 (5 bases each). V lost 3 bases, J lost 6 bases, and 20 bases lay in between. The CDR3 length is 16 residues. From germline, CDR1 is SGDLS and CDR2 YYNGEE. This CDR3 reads CASSGPTERRPDTQYF. The CDR3 nucleotides read TGTGCCAGCAGCGGGCCGACAGAGCGGCGGCCCGATACGCAGTATTTT.

DNA of the CDR3: TGTGCCAGCAGTGCTCCCCGGGGGGGCCGGAACACCGGGGAGCTGTTTTTT. The encoded protein is CASSAPRGGRNTGELFF. This chain links TRBV27 with TRBJ2-2, with 8 nucleotides matching TRBD2. Germline V gene sequence: CDR1 MNHEY, CDR2 SMNVEV (reference sequence). With V trimmed by 5 bases and J by 1 base, 9 bases remained unmatched. The CDR3 totals 17 residues.

The V and J genes are TRBV5-1 and TRBJ2-1, with D possibly matching TRBD2 (6 bases). V was trimmed by 3 bases and J by 12 bases, leaving 13 bases between them. The CDR3 spans 12 residues. Germline V lookup: CDR1 SGHRS, CDR2 YFSETQ. The CDR3 nucleotides are TGCGCCAGCAGCTATCCGGACGGGGGGCAGTTCTTC. The encoded protein is CASSYPDGGQFF.

The chain recombines TRBV12-3 or TRBV12-4 with TRBJ2-7, with 7 bases matching TRBD1. With 6 bases clipped from V and 2 bases from J, the junction kept 10 bases outside the gene matches. The CDR3 loop spans 15 amino acids. CDR3 loop: CASRDRTATPYEQYF. CDR3 sequence (DNA): TGTGCCAGCAGGGACAGGACAGCAACCCCCTACGAGCAGTACTTC.

The gene calls are TRBV20-1 and TRBJ2-1, with 8 bases lining up with TRBD2. Looked up from germline, CDR1 is DFQATT and CDR2 is SNEGSKA (reference sequence). Trimming at V came to 1 base and at J to 6 bases, leaving 8 bases not matched to a gene. The CDR3 is 15 residues long. In DNA, the CDR3 is TGCAGTGCTAGAGTCCCGGGACTAGGGTCCAATGAGCAGTTCTTC. This encodes CSARVPGLGSNEQFF.

This clonotype was seen more than once but under ten times. This chain joins TRBV5-1 and TRBJ2-2; 7 positions agree with TRBD2. Germline CDR1 SGHRS, CDR2 YFSETQ. Losses at the gene ends were 0 bases for V and 3 bases for J; bases not matched to a gene: 14. The CDR3 totals 19 residues. The CDR3 DNA reads as TGCGCCAGCAGCTTGGCCGCTAGCGGCCTCAGTGTATACACCGGGGAGCTGTTTTTT. Amino acid sequence: CASSLAASGLSVYTGELFF.

This clonotype came up a few times. The chain is built from TRBV20-1 and TRBJ2-2; TRBD2 agrees at 11 bases. Germline CDR1 and CDR2: DFQATT and SNEGSKA (reference sequence). J was trimmed by 3 bases and V by 2 bases; bases with no gene match: 2. The CDR3 is 15 amino acids. The CDR3 DNA is TGCAGTGCTAGACCTAGCGGGAGGTACACCGGGGAGCTGTTTTTT. Amino acid sequence: CSARPSGRYTGELFF.

The chain couples TRBV7-2 to TRBJ2-1; D unresolved. This CDR3 contains 12 residues. The germline CDR1 and CDR2 sequences are SGHTA and FQGNSA. The germline V and J ends were trimmed by 1 base and 8 bases, with 6 bases remaining between them. CDR3 sequence (DNA): TGTGCCAGCAGCTTAGATTGGCATGAGCAGTTCTTC. Translating it yields CASSLDWHEQFF.

This clonotype came up a few times. The chain uses TRBV12-3 or TRBV12-4 and TRBJ2-1, with a tentative D call TRBD2 (5 bases). V lost 1 base and J 12 bases, leaving 13 bases between the germline ends. This CDR3 contains 13 residues. The CDR3 reads CASSLGGEGGQFF. CDR3 nucleotides: TGTGCCAGCAGTTTAGGAGGAGAGGGTGGGCAGTTCTTC.

This clonotype was seen once. The genes are TRBV3-1 and TRBJ2-2, with D tentatively TRBD2 (5 bases). The CDR3 is 15 amino acids. The germline CDR1 and CDR2 sequences are LGHDT and YNNKEL (reference sequence). Deletions cut 2 bases from V and 0 bases from J, with 7 bases between. The CDR3 spells CASSQRTPNTGELFF. Written as DNA, the CDR3 is TGTGCCAGCAGCCAACGGACTCCGAACACCGGGGAGCTGTTTTTT.

The chain is built from TRBV5-8 and TRBJ2-1; 10 bases agree with TRBD1. Per the germline V gene, CDR1 is SGHTS and CDR2 is YDEGEE. J was trimmed by 6 bases and V by 4 bases; bases with no gene match: 7. The CDR3 extends over 15 amino acids. This CDR3 is CASSPGQGGSNEQFF. In DNA, the CDR3 is TGTGCCAGCAGCCCTGGACAGGGGGGTTCCAATGAGCAGTTCTTC. Variable domain in full (rest from reference TRBV5-8 and TRBJ2-1): EAGVTQSPTHLIKTRGQQATLRCSPISGHTSVYWYQQALGLGLQFLLWYDEGEERNRGNFPPRFSGRQFPNYSSELNVNALELEDSALYLCASSPGQGGSNEQFFGPGTRLTVL.

The chain combines TRBV20-1 with TRBJ2-5; 7 nucleotides match TRBD1. The V gene end was trimmed by 8 bases and the J gene end by 4 bases; junction bases not matched to a gene: 10. The CDR3 is made up of 13 amino acids. In germline, CDR1 is DFQATT, CDR2 SNEGSKA (reference sequence). The CDR3 coding sequence is TGCAGTTGGGCTAGGGGGCGGTCAGAGACCCAGTACTTC. It specifies CSWARGRSETQYF.

This clonotype was seen just once. The V call is TRBV7-6, the J call TRBJ2-1, with D uncertain. The CDR3 sequence is 15 residues long. Germline V gene data show CDR1 as SGHVS and CDR2 as FNYEAQ. The V gene lost 1 base and the J gene lost 4 bases, with 11 bases spanning the gap. This CDR3 is CASSLDQTWYNEQFF. DNA of the CDR3: TGTGCCAGCAGCTTAGACCAAACCTGGTACAATGAGCAGTTCTTC.

This clonotype has a handful of counts. V is TRBV6-2 or TRBV6-3 and J is TRBJ1-2; D gene unclear. CDR3 length: 12 residues. V was shortened by 6 bases and J by 5 bases, with 10 bases between the two germline ends. Looked up from germline, CDR1 is MNHEY and CDR2 is SVGEGT. The CDR3 coding sequence is TGTGCCAGCAGCCTGGAACCTTATGGCTACACCTTC. Protein sequence: CASSLEPYGYTF.

This rearrangement joins TRBV7-3 to TRBJ2-1; 10 bases are shared with TRBD2. V was clipped by 0 bases and J by 6 bases; unmatched bases: 8. CDR3 length: 17 amino acids. The germline V gene encodes CDR1 SGHTA and CDR2 FQGTGA. The CDR3 reads CASSLTGSGGARNEQFF. CDR3 nucleotides: TGTGCCAGCAGCTTAACCGGGAGCGGGGGGGCCCGCAATGAGCAGTTCTTC.

The chain employs TRBV9 and TRBJ2-3; D uncertain. Trimming left V 1 base short and J 6 bases short, with 12 bases between. The CDR3 runs to 14 residues. Germline CDR1 reads SGDLS; CDR2 reads YYNGEE. This chain's CDR3 is CASSVLSTVDTQYF. The DNA of the CDR3 is TGTGCCAGCAGCGTACTCTCAACGGTGGATACGCAGTATTTT.

V gene TRBV30 combines with J gene TRBJ2-7; possible D gene TRBD2, 6 bases. V was shortened by 4 bases and J by 0 bases, with 10 bases between the two germline ends. This CDR3 region has 13 residues. Germline CDR1 GTSNPN, CDR2 SVGIG (reference sequence). The CDR3 nucleotides read TGTGCCTGGAATGGGAGGAGCTCCTACGAGCAGTACTTC. It codes for CAWNGRSSYEQYF.

This clonotype showed up just a few times. V and J are TRBV2 and TRBJ2-1; tentative D call: TRBD2 (6 bases). V lost 6 bases to trimming and J lost 3 bases, with 12 bases between them. The CDR3 length is 14 residues. CDR1 is SNHLY, CDR2 FYNNEI, per germline. Written as DNA, the CDR3 is TGTGCCAGCAGGCAGCGGGTTAACTACAATGAGCAGTTCTTC. It yields the protein CASRQRVNYNEQFF.

The chain uses TRBV30 and TRBJ2-7; D possibly corresponds to TRBD2 (6 bases). The germline gives CDR1 GTSNPN, CDR2 SVGIG (reference sequence). The CDR3 has 15 amino acids. Between the trimmed V and J ends, which lost 1 base and 4 bases, there was a span of 17 bases. CDR3 region: CAWSGRRASLYEQYF. The CDR3 bases are TGTGCCTGGAGTGGGAGGAGGGCTTCTCTTTACGAGCAGTACTTC.

The chain combines TRBV9 with TRBJ1-3, with D unresolved. Germline CDR1 is SGDLS and CDR2 is YYNGEE. With 4 bases removed from V and 6 bases from J, the gap between germline ends came to 14 bases. This CDR3 spans 14 amino acids. In nucleotides, the CDR3 is TGTGCCAGCAGCCTCCGCGGGTTGGAAAACACCATATATTTT. Its translation is CASSLRGLENTIYF. The entire variable domain, with the rest obtained from reference TRBV9 and TRBJ1-3, is as follows: DSGVTQTPKHLITATGQRVTLRCSPRSGDLSVYWYQQSLDQGLQFLIQYYNGEERAKGNILERFSAQQFPDLHSELNLSSLELGDSALYFCASSLRGLENTIYFGEGSWLTVV.

This rearrangement joins TRBV20-1 to TRBJ2-1; 7 bases are shared with TRBD2. The CDR3 length is 13 residues. V gave up 3 bases and J gave up 7 bases; unmatched junction bases: 6. The germline V gene has CDR1 DFQATT and CDR2 SNEGSKA (reference sequence). The CDR3 DNA reads TGCAGTGCTAGTGTGGGGGGGGGTAATGAGCAGTTCTTC. Protein product: CSASVGGGNEQFF.

This clonotype was observed a few times. CDR3 DNA sequence: TGTGCCAGCAGCCTAGGACAGGGAAGGGGATATGGCTACACCTTC. Amino acid sequence: CASSLGQGRGYGYTF. J is TRBJ1-2 and V is TRBV12-3 or TRBV12-4; 8 nucleotides align to TRBD1. There are 15 residues in the CDR3. The V segment lost 6 bases and the J segment 5 bases; nucleotides outside the gene matches: 11.

This chain links TRBV5-1 with TRBJ2-3, with D possibly TRBD2 on 6 matching bases. V gave up 3 bases and J gave up 0 bases, with 14 bases separating them. Germline-derived CDR1 and CDR2 are SGHRS and YFSETQ. The CDR3 extends over 16 amino acids. In DNA form, the CDR3 reads TGCGCCAGCAGCTGGGGGGTGTATTCTAGCACAGATACGCAGTATTTT. This translates into CASSWGVYSSTDTQYF.

The chain couples TRBV20-1 to TRBJ2-1, with D possibly TRBD2 on 5 matching bases. Germline CDR1 DFQATT, CDR2 SNEGSKA (reference sequence). The CDR3 extends over 12 amino acids. With 6 bases removed from V and 1 base from J, the gap between germline ends came to 7 bases. The CDR3 DNA reads TGCAGTGCAGCGGCGTCCTACAATGAGCAGTTCTTC. Translation gives CSAAASYNEQFF.